The next 29 T cell receptor beta chains were all read from a single sample in a study of siplizumab effects on memory and regulatory T cells. The protocol was immunoSEQ multiplex PCR, while the TCRdb copy is restricted to in-frame clones and leaves out a portion. The repertoire holds more than 60,000 clones, with 85% to 95% as singletons. Input material: CD8+ T cells sorted from blood. Receptors were obtained from a human donor in good health.

The chain recombines TRBV29-1 with TRBJ1-3; D remains unclear. Germline loops: CDR1 SQVTM, CDR2 ANQGSEA. Trimming pared 2 bases from V and 0 bases from J, leaving 8 bases between. The CDR3 spans 14 residues. The CDR3 here is CSVEWAHSGNTIYF. CDR3 nucleotide sequence: TGCAGCGTTGAATGGGCGCACTCTGGAAACACCATATATTTT.

In its sample, this clone was seen a few times. V usage is TRBV5-4 and J usage is TRBJ2-7, with D perhaps being TRBD1 or TRBD2 (5 bases each). Trimming shortened V by 4 bases and J by 7 bases, and 18 bases separated the two germline ends. Germline V lookup: CDR1 SGHNT, CDR2 YYREEE (reference sequence). The CDR3 has 14 residues. CDR3 protein: CASSPGAGGAEQYF. CDR3 bases: TGTGCCAGCAGCCCCGGGGCGGGCGGAGCTGAGCAGTACTTC.

The rearrangement joins TRBV13 to TRBJ2-3; 7 bases match TRBD2. The CDR3 is 16 amino acids. Trimming removed 5 bases from V and 1 base from J; junction bases left unmatched: 9. Germline lookup yields CDR1 PRHDT and CDR2 FYEKMQ (reference sequence). CDR3 loop: CASSKRGFRGTDTQYF. CDR3 DNA sequence: TGTGCCAGCAGCAAGCGGGGATTTCGGGGCACAGATACGCAGTATTTT. Full variable domain (missing parts from reference TRBV13 and TRBJ2-3): AAGVIQSPRHLIKEKRETATLKCYPIPRHDTVYWYQQGPGQDPQFLISFYEKMQSDKGSIPDRFSAQQFSDYHSELNMSSLELGDSALYFCASSKRGFRGTDTQYFGPGTRLTVL.

DNA for the CDR3: TGTGCCAGCAGCTTACAGCGGGGGGCGAGCGAGCAGTACTTC. It yields the protein CASSLQRGASEQYF. The chain links TRBV7-2 to TRBJ2-7, with TRBD2 identical over 9 bases. V was clipped by 2 bases and J by 6 bases; unmatched bases: 5. The CDR3 length is 14 residues. CDR1 and CDR2 (germline): SGHTA, FQGNSA.

In this sample, this clone turned up once. This chain links TRBV7-2 with TRBJ2-7; 10 nucleotides align to TRBD2. J was trimmed by 0 bases and V by 2 bases; bases with no gene match: 1. The V gene's germline CDR1 is SGHTA and CDR2 FQGNSA. The CDR3 has 15 amino acids. The CDR3 loop reads CASSLSGGDSYEQYF. The CDR3 DNA sequence: TGTGCCAGCAGCTTAAGCGGGGGGGACTCCTACGAGCAGTACTTC.

CDR3 residues: CASRGASGGTYEQYF. CDR3 DNA: TGCGCCAGCAGGGGTGCTAGCGGGGGGACCTACGAGCAGTACTTC. The rearrangement links TRBV4-1 to TRBJ2-7, with 11 bases fitting TRBD2. The germline V gene has CDR1 MGHRA and CDR2 YSYEKL. J gave up 2 bases and V 6 bases, and 6 bases lay outside the gene matches. This CDR3 has 15 amino acids.

The V and J genes are TRBV29-1 and TRBJ2-7; D possibly matches TRBD1 or TRBD2 (7 bases each). V lost 7 bases to trimming and J lost 3 bases, with 22 bases between them. The germline CDR1 and CDR2 sequences are SQVTM and ANQGSEA. The CDR3 consists of 15 residues. The CDR3 spells CSALGGGQPIYEQYF. The CDR3 DNA sequence: TGCAGCGCTCTAGGGGGGGGACAGCCTATCTACGAGCAGTACTTC.

Turning to this clone: This sample includes further DNA sequences coding for the same CDR3. The chain joins TRBV6-5 to TRBJ1-3, with TRBD1 as a possible D gene (6 bases). The CDR3 loop spans 13 amino acids. From germline, CDR1 is MNHEY and CDR2 SVGAGI. Trimming shortened V by 6 bases and J by 1 base, and 7 bases separated the two germline ends. CDR3 amino acids: CASSTGSGNTIYF. The CDR3 DNA reads as TGTGCCAGCAGCACAGGGTCTGGAAACACCATATATTTT.

J is TRBJ2-2 and V is TRBV9; no firm D call. Trimming stripped 4 bases from V and 4 bases from J, with 14 bases between. The CDR3 extends over 15 amino acids. CDR1 is SGDLS and CDR2 is YYNGEE in the germline V gene. In nucleotides, the CDR3 is TGTGCCAGCAGCTCCACAAGGACGCGCACCGGGGAGCTGTTTTTT. The encoded protein is CASSSTRTRTGELFF.

The rearrangement joins TRBV4-3 to TRBJ2-3; D may be TRBD2 (6 bases). V was trimmed by 6 bases and J by 0 bases, leaving 19 bases between them. This CDR3 has 17 amino acids. Germline loops: CDR1 LGHNA, CDR2 YSLEER. CDR3 sequence (DNA): TGCGCCAGCAGTCAATACGGGGGACCTGGGAGCACAGATACGCAGTATTTT. This sequence encodes CASSQYGGPGSTDTQYF.

Note on this clone: The sample holds other DNA sequences that translate to the same CDR3. The V gene is TRBV4-1, the J gene TRBJ2-3; D call uncertain. Trimming took off 1 base at V and 1 base at J, with 6 bases between the two ends. Germline CDR1 and CDR2: MGHRA and YSYEKL. The CDR3 has 14 amino acids. The CDR3 reads CASSQGGGTDTQYF. CDR3 DNA sequence: TGCGCCAGCAGCCAAGGTGGCGGCACAGATACGCAGTATTTT.

J is TRBJ1-6 and V is TRBV4-1; D perhaps matches TRBD1 (5 bases). V lost 8 bases, J lost 7 bases, and 6 bases lay in between. CDR3 length: 11 amino acids. CDR1 and CDR2 from the germline V gene are MGHRA and YSYEKL. CDR3 region: CASGDNSPLHF. Here the CDR3 DNA reads TGCGCCAGCGGGGACAATTCACCCCTCCACTTT.

The genes are TRBV25-1 and TRBJ2-4, with D tentatively TRBD2 (7 bases). This CDR3 has 13 residues. Germline V CDR1 and CDR2: MGHDK, SYGVNS. The germline V and J ends were trimmed by 4 bases and 7 bases, with 11 bases remaining between them. The CDR3 loop is CASSGGGLNIQYF. The CDR3, as DNA: TGTGCCAGCAGTGGGGGGGGCTTGAACATTCAGTACTTC.

CDR3 in DNA: TGTGCCAGCAGTTTAGAATTTTCACCCACAGATACGCAGTATTTT. It is translated as CASSLEFSPTDTQYF. The chain employs TRBV27 and TRBJ2-3; unclear D gene. This CDR3 comprises 15 residues. V was shortened by 2 bases and J by 2 bases, with 11 bases between the two germline ends. In germline, CDR1 is MNHEY, CDR2 SMNVEV (reference sequence).

V gene TRBV5-6 combines with J gene TRBJ2-1; D uncertain. Germline V gene data show CDR1 as SGHDT and CDR2 as YYEEEE. The length of the CDR3 is 15 residues. With 0 bases removed from V and 3 bases from J, the gap between germline ends came to 10 bases. The CDR3 reads CASSLGNRYYNEQFF. The DNA of the CDR3 is TGTGCCAGCAGCTTGGGTAACAGATACTACAATGAGCAGTTCTTC.

This chain joins TRBV7-2 and TRBJ1-5; no firm D call. Germline CDR1 SGHTA, CDR2 FQGNSA. V lost 1 base to trimming and J lost 12 bases, with 10 bases between them. This CDR3 is built from 12 residues. The CDR3 coding sequence is TGTGCCAGCAGCTTAGGGGGTGGGGTCCAGCATTTT. Its translation: CASSLGGGVQHF.

The chain combines TRBV9 with TRBJ2-3; D unclear. Germline V CDR1 and CDR2: SGDLS, YYNGEE. Trimming removed 0 bases from V and 4 bases from J, with 6 bases in between. CDR3 length: 13 amino acids. DNA of the CDR3: TGTGCCAGCAGCGTAGTTGGGGCAGATACGCAGTATTTT. Translated: CASSVVGADTQYF.

The chain has TRBV28 and TRBJ1-1; D uncertain. This CDR3 contains 11 residues. Germline V gene lookup returns CDR1 MDHEN and CDR2 SYDVKM. Trimming cost V 4 bases and J 8 bases, with 8 bases left between them. The CDR3 coding sequence is TGTGCCAGCAGTTCACTCAAGGAAGCTTTCTTT. Translating gives CASSSLKEAFF.

V is TRBV27 and J is TRBJ2-7; 10 bases line up with TRBD2. CDR3 length equals 15 residues. CDR1 is MNHEY, CDR2 SMNVEV, per germline (reference sequence). The junction had 4 bases not matched to a gene; V was cut back by 2 bases and J by 3 bases. Written as DNA, the CDR3 is TGTGCCAGCAGTTTAGTAGCGGGGGGTTTCTACGAGCAGTACTTC. Residues: CASSLVAGGFYEQYF.

The V call is TRBV27, the J call TRBJ2-1, with 8 bases fitting TRBD2. Per the germline V gene, CDR1 is MNHEY and CDR2 is SMNVEV (reference sequence). J gave up 0 bases and V 5 bases, and 3 bases lay outside the gene matches. CDR3 length: 15 residues. The CDR3 reads CASSAAGVSYNEQFF. In DNA, the CDR3 is TGTGCCAGCAGTGCAGCGGGGGTCTCCTACAATGAGCAGTTCTTC.

J is TRBJ2-3 and V is TRBV15, with 14 bases that match TRBD2. The V and J ends lost 1 base and 2 bases, in that order; junction bases with no gene match: 14. The CDR3 loop spans 21 amino acids. Germline V gene lookup returns CDR1 LNHNV and CDR2 YYDKDF (reference sequence). CDR3 residues: CATSRVPTSGGATAYTDTQYF. The CDR3 DNA follows: TGTGCCACCAGCAGAGTCCCGACTAGCGGGGGGGCCACGGCCTACACAGATACGCAGTATTTT. The variable domain in full, with the rest retrieved from reference TRBV15 and TRBJ2-3, is DAMVIQNPRYQVTQFGKPVTLSCSQTLNHNVMYWYQQKSSQAPKLLFHYYDKDFNNEADTPDNFQSRRPNTSFCFLDIRSPGLGDTAMYLCATSRVPTSGGATAYTDTQYFGPGTRLTVL.

The rearrangement joins TRBV6-6 to TRBJ1-1, with a tentative D call TRBD1 (6 bases). Trimming left V 9 bases short and J 1 base short, with 9 bases between. The CDR3 consists of 12 residues. Germline CDR1 is MNHNY and CDR2 is SVGAGI (reference sequence). The CDR3, as DNA: TGTGCCAGTGGGACAACGAACACTGAAGCTTTCTTT. Encoded protein: CASGTTNTEAFF.

The rearrangement uses TRBV11-3 and TRBJ1-3, with D possibly matching TRBD1 (6 bases). This CDR3 contains 15 residues. The germline gives CDR1 SGHNT, CDR2 YENEEA. Trimming cost V 4 bases and J 0 bases, with 10 bases left between them. CDR3: CASSSYRDSGNTIYF. The CDR3 nucleotides are TGTGCCAGCAGCTCATACAGGGACTCTGGAAACACCATATATTTT.

The chain has TRBV2 and TRBJ2-7; D perhaps matches TRBD2 (6 bases). The CDR3 is 13 amino acids. Trimming removed 4 bases at V and 2 bases at J, with 9 bases between. Per the germline V gene, CDR1 is SNHLY and CDR2 is FYNNEI. Here the CDR3 DNA reads TGTGCCAGCAGTGCTGCGGGAACCTACGAGCAGTACTTC. Protein product: CASSAAGTYEQYF.

The V and J genes are TRBV7-9 and TRBJ2-1; TRBD2 agrees at 7 bases. The CDR3 is 15 amino acids. Looked up from germline, CDR1 is SEHNR and CDR2 is FQNEAQ (reference sequence). The V gene end was trimmed by 5 bases and the J gene end by 8 bases; junction bases not matched to a gene: 12. This CDR3 reads CASSPPPGGGDEQFF. CDR3 DNA sequence: TGTGCCAGCAGCCCACCCCCTGGCGGGGGAGATGAGCAGTTCTTC.

V and J are TRBV6-1 and TRBJ2-7; D perhaps matches TRBD1 (6 bases). The V gene's germline CDR1 is MNHNS and CDR2 SASEGT. CDR3 length: 14 residues. Trimming removed 10 bases at V and 2 bases at J, with 18 bases between. CDR3 in amino acids: CAKRDGTFPYEQYF. In nucleotides, the CDR3 is TGTGCCAAAAGAGACGGGACATTCCCCTACGAGCAGTACTTC.

The chain has TRBV5-6 and TRBJ2-7; 12 bases line up with TRBD1. Germline lookup yields CDR1 SGHDT and CDR2 YYEEEE. This CDR3 region has 17 residues. The V segment lost 0 bases and the J segment 7 bases; nucleotides outside the gene matches: 11. The CDR3 loop is CASSLGGTGGKRWEQYF. As DNA, the CDR3 is TGTGCCAGCAGCTTGGGAGGGACAGGGGGCAAGAGGTGGGAGCAGTACTTC.

The J gene is TRBJ2-2, the V gene TRBV27; D remains unclear. CDR1 and CDR2 from the germline V gene are MNHEY and SMNVEV (reference sequence). This CDR3 comprises 13 residues. Trimming removed 4 bases from V and 5 bases from J, with 8 bases in between. CDR3 in amino acids: CASSSLITGELFF. CDR3 sequence (DNA): TGTGCCAGCAGTTCTTTGATTACCGGGGAGCTGTTTTTT.

On this clone: The germline gene is not matched at one end of the junction; a read error may be the cause. The chain is built from TRBV27 and TRBJ2-1; D is undetermined. The germline V gene encodes CDR1 MNHEY and CDR2 SMNVEV (reference sequence). The CDR3 spans 16 residues. The CDR3 DNA is TGTGCCACCAGTGCGTACACTGAGACGGGCGCCAATGAGCAGTTCTTC. It yields the protein CATSAYTETGANEQFF.